The clone carrying this T cell receptor (beta chain) was found a few times. Its antigen is unknown. The sample belongs to a study of identical twins. Notes on the study in general: Cord blood beta clonotypes that were abundant carried fewer insertions, and memory repertoires showed no such trend.

Healthy Caucasians were all of the donors. The cDNA had a unique molecular identifier and a template-switch universal primer site. In TCRdb, the 5' RACE reads were re-called with MiXCR into one record per CDR3 protein. Of about 260,000 distinct CDR3 sequences in the sample, approximately 7% were seen once. The V segment lost 6 bases and the J segment 1 base; nucleotides outside the gene matches: 6. This CDR3 has 15 amino acids. These data are also associated with another study on yellow fever vaccine responses in identical twins.

Sequencing was done on a sample of memory (CD45RO+) T cells sorted from blood. This clonotype was obtained from a woman aged 18-29 years in good health. The V call is TRBV12-3 or TRBV12-4, the J call TRBJ2-7; 10 bases line up with TRBD1. The CDR3 sequence is CASRETGGESYEQYF. In DNA form, the CDR3 reads TGTGCCAGCAGGGAGACAGGGGGCGAGTCCTACGAGCAGTACTTC.